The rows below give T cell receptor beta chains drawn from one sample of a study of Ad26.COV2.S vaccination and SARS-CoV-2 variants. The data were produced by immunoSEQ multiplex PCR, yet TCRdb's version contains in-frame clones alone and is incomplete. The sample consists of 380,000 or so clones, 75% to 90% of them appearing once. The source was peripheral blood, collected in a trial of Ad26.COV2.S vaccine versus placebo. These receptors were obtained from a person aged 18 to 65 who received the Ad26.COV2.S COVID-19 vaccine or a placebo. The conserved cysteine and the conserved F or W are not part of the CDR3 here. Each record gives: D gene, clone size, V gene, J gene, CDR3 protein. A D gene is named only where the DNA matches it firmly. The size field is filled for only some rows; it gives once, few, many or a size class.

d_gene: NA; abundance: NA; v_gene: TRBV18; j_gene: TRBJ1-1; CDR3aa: ASSPVREGEAF
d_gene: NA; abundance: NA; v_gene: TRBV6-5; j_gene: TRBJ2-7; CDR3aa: ASSYEAGATYEQY
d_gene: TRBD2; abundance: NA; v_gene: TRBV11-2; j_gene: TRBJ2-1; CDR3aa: ASSSNSGLAGNYEQF
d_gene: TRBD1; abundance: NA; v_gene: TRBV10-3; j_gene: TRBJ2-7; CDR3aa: AISEIEDRDEQY
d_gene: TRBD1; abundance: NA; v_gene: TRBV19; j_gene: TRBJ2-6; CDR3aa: ASTGLGQGSPGANVLT
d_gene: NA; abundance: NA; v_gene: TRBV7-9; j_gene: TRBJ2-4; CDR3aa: ASASSGALAKNIQY
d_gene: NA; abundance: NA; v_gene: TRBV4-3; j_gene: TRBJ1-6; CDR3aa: ASSQTGSSYNSPLH
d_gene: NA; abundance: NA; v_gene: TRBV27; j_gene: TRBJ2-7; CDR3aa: ASSLTEAYEQY
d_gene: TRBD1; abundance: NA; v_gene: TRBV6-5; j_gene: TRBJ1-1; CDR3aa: ASSPAPQGSTEAF
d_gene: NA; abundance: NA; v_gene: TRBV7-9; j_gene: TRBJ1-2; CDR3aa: ASSLAEVGYT
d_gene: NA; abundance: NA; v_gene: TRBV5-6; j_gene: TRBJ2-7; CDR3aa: ASSVKGRRRYEQY
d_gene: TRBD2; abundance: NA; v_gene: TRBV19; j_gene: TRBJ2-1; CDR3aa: ASSISRGGYNEQF
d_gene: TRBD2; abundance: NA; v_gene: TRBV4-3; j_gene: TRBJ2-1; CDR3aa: ASSQGSGRAGEQF
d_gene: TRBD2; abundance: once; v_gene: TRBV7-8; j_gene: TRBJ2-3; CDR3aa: ASSFGLGSGLNTQY
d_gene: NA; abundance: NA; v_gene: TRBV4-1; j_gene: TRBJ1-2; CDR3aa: ASSQPGAPYGYT
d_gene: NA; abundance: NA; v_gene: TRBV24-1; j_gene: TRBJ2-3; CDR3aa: ATSVGMSTDTQY
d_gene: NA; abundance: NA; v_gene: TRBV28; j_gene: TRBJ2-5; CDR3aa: ASSPRTLETQY
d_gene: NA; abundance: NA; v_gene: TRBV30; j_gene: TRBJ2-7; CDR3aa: AWTGSNEQY
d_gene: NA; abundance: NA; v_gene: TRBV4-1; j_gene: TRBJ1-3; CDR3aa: ASSQPRRANTIY
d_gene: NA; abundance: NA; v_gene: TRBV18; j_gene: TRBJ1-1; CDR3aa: ASSPLRTEAF
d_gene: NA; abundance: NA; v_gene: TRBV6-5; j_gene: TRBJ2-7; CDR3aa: ASSYGHRTYEQY
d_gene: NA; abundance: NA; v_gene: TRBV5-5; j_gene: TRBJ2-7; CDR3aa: ASSWGPGPARSEQY
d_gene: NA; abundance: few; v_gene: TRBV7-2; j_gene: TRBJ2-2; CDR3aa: ASTYQGGGGELF
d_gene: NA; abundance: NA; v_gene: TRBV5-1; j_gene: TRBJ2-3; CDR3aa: ASSSETDTQY
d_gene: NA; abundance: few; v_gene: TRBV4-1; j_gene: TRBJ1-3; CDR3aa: ASSLSSGNTIY
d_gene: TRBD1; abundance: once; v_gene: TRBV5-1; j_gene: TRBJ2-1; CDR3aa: ASSPSLDGTDNEQF
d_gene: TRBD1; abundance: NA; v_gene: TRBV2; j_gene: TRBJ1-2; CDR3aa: ASRTTGTGGDGYT
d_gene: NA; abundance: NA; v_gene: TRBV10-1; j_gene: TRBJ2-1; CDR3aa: ASSEPAPGGVYNEQF
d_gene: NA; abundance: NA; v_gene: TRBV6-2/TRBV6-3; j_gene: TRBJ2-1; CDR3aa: ASSYSSSSYNEQF
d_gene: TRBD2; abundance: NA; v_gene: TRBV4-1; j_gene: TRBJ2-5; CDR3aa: ASSLLAGETQY
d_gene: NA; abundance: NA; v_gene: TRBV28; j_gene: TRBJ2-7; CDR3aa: ASSFGGLSYEQY
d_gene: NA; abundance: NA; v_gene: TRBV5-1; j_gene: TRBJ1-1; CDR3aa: ASSGGYGNTEAF
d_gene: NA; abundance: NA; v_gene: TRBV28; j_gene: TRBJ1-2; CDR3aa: ASLRGGLNYGYT
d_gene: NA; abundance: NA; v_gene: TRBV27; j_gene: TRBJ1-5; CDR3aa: ASSLGSYSNQPQH
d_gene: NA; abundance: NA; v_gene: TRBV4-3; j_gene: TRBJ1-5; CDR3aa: ASSQEGGTSNQPQH
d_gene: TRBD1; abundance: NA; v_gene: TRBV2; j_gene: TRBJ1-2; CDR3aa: ASSDRTGYGYGYT
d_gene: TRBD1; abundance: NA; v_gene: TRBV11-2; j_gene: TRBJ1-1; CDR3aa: ASSLGQGNTEAF
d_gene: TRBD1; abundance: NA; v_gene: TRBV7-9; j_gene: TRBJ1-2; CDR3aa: ASSLPGQRNGYT
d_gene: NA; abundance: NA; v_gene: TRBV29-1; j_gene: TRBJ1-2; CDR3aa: SVGVGDYGYT
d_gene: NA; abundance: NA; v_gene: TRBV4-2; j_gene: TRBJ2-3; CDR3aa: ASSPQGSTQY
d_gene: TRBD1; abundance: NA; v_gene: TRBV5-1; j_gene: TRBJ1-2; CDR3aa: ASSMGTGLSGYT
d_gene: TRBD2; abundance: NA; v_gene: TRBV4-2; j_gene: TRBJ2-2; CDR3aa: ASSQDLRSGSAGELF
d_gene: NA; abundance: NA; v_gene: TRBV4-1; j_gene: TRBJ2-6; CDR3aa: ASSQVGPFGANVLT
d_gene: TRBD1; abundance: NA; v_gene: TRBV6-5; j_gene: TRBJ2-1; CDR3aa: AADRDRNYNEQF
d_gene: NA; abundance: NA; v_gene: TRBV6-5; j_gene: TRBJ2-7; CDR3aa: ASSYARGAAYEQY
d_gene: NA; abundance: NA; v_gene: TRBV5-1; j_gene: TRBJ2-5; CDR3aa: ASSLVGGGEETQY
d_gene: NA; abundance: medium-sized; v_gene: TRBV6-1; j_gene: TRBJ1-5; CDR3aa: ASSELRTGAHHSNQPQH
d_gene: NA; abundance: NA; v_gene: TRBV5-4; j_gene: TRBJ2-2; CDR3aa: ASSFPLGRNTGELF
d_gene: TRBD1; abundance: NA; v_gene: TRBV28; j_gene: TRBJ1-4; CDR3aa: ASSFYRGNEKLF
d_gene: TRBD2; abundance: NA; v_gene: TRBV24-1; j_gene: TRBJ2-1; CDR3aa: ATSEPGTSGAYNEQF
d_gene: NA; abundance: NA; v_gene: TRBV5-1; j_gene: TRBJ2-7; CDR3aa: ASSLGGVNEQY
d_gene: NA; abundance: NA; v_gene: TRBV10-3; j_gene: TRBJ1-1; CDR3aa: AIRGENTEAF
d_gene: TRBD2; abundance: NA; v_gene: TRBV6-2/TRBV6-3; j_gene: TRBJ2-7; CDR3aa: ASSFGLAGSPYEQY
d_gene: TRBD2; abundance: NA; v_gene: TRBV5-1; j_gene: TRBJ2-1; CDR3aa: ASSPGLAIDEQF
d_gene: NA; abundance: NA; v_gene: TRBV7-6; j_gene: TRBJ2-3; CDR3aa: ASSSGPSTDTQY
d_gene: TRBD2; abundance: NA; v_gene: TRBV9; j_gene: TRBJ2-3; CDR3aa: ASSVDGGGTDTQY
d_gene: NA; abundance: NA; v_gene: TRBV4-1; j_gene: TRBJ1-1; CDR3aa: ASSQVPLNTEAF
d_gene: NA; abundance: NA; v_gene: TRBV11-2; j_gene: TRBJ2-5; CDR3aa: ASSRGTLQETQY
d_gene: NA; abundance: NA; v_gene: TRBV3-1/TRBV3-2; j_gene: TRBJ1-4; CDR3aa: ASSQGRWDEKLF